A single T cell receptor (beta chain) is shown here with its context. This entry is derived from a study of blood T cell repertoires in COVID-19. Study overall: Sites in the United States, Italy and Spain provided acute and convalescent COVID-19 samples.

Per the authors' pipeline: Cell counts per sample came from amplifying reference gene primers. Some clones are missing from TCRdb's copy, which holds only in-frame ones; the method was immunoSEQ multiplex PCR. V and J calls and clone size are copied from that table; D and trimming were computed from the DNA. This sample has around 110,000 clones, with over 75% found just once. The material sequenced was peripheral blood. The origin of this receptor is a woman between 65 and 79 years old with acute or convalescent COVID-19.

Here the CDR3 reads CASSLQSTGLEVLGEKLFF. The CDR3 DNA reads TGCGCCAGCAGCCTTCAATCGACAGGGTTGGAGGTTCTCGGTGAAAAACTGTTTTTT. This chain uses TRBV4-3 with TRBJ1-4; TRBD1 aligns across 7 bases. This CDR3 spans 19 amino acids. V shed 4 bases and J 7 bases; nucleotides not matched to a gene: 21. In germline, CDR1 is LGHNA, CDR2 YSLEER.